Following are 24 T cell receptor beta chains from one sample sequenced in a study of identical twins. TCRdb reprocessed the 5' RACE reads via MiXCR and lists one record per CDR3 protein. The sample lists more than 1.5 million distinct CDR3 sequences, about 32% occurring once. The sequenced sample consisted of cord blood. The receptors stem from a newborn girl in good health.

This clonotype was seen a handful of times. The chain links TRBV28 to TRBJ2-1; D is uncertain. This CDR3 spans 15 amino acids. From germline, CDR1 is MDHEN and CDR2 SYDVKM. The germline V and J ends were trimmed by 11 bases and 0 bases, with 17 bases remaining between them. The CDR3 spells CACKLERSSYNEQFF. The DNA of the CDR3 is TGTGCCTGCAAGTTGGAGCGCAGCTCCTACAATGAGCAGTTCTTC.

This clonotype turned up a few times. This sequence joins TRBV15 and TRBJ1-4; 8 bases match TRBD1. This CDR3 region has 15 residues. Germline lookup yields CDR1 LNHNV and CDR2 YYDKDF (reference sequence). Unmatched junction bases numbered 5, after V lost 5 bases and J lost 3 bases. CDR3 in amino acids: CATSGNRGANEKLFF. The CDR3 DNA reads as TGTGCCACCAGCGGAAACAGGGGGGCTAATGAAAAACTGTTTTTT.

This clonotype was seen only a few times. The chain couples TRBV4-2 to TRBJ1-4; no clear D. This CDR3 is 13 amino acids long. Per the germline V gene, CDR1 is LGHNA and CDR2 is YNFKEQ. V was shortened by 0 bases and J by 8 bases, with 7 bases between the two germline ends. The CDR3 protein is CASSQDPGEKLFF. CDR3 sequence (DNA): TGTGCCAGCAGCCAAGATCCCGGGGAAAAACTGTTTTTT.

Notes on this clonotype: The missing conserved phenylalanine or tryptophan at the end of this CDR3 makes a read error likely. The V and J genes are TRBV9 and TRBJ2-1, with 13 bases that match TRBD2. This CDR3 has 16 residues. The trim removed 0 bases at V and 5 bases at J, leaving 2 bases unmatched. CDR1 and CDR2 (germline): SGDLS, YYNGEE. The CDR3 region has the DNA TGTGCCAGCAGCGTAGTTGGACTAGCGGGAGACAATGAGCAGTTCTTA. Amino acids: CASSVVGLAGDNEQFL.

This clonotype was picked up a small number of times. V usage is TRBV21-1 and J usage is TRBJ2-4; the table's D call TRBD2 went unverified against the DNA. TRBV21-1 is described as a pseudogene. The CDR3 covers 20 residues. CDR3: CASSKEGASGRGGAKNIQYF. Here the CDR3 DNA reads TGTGCCAGCAGCAAAGAGGGCGCTAGCGGGAGAGGAGGAGCCAAAAACATTCAGTACTTC.

In this sample, this clonotype turned up a few times. V usage is TRBV20-1 and J usage is TRBJ2-5; either TRBD1 or TRBD2 may supply D (5 bases each). The better agreement between TRBJ2-7 and the DNA end casts doubt on the J call. Per the germline V gene, CDR1 is DFQATT and CDR2 is SNEGSKA (reference sequence). The CDR3 has 14 amino acids. The CDR3 reads CSAFLGEPWDEQYF. CDR3 DNA: TGCAGTGCTTTCCTAGGGGAGCCATGGGACGAGCAGTACTTC.

The gene calls are TRBV5-5 and TRBJ1-2; unclear D gene. The CDR3 totals 15 residues. With 1 base removed from V and 4 bases from J, the gap between germline ends came to 14 bases. Looked up from germline, CDR1 is SGHKS and CDR2 is YYEKEE (reference sequence). The DNA for the CDR3 is TGTGCCAGCAGCTTGTACCAGTATCCCCTCTATGGCTACACCTTC. Amino acid sequence: CASSLYQYPLYGYTF.

A few counts support this clonotype. The chain has TRBV5-8 and TRBJ1-4; TRBD1 matches 7 bases. Germline CDR1 reads SGHTS; CDR2 reads YDEGEE. V trimming: 4 bases; J trimming: 4 bases; junction bases outside the gene matches: 4. This CDR3 has 14 residues. The CDR3 sequence: CASSTDRFNEKLFF. CDR3 in DNA: TGTGCCAGCAGCACGGACAGGTTTAATGAAAAACTGTTTTTT.

This clonotype was found a few times. J is TRBJ2-2 and V is TRBV12-3 or TRBV12-4; unclear D gene. Trimming took 1 base from V and 6 from J, leaving 6 bases between them. This CDR3 has 13 residues. CDR3 sequence (DNA): TGTGCCAGCAGTTTAGGCCTCCCCGGGGAGCTGTTTTTT. Protein product: CASSLGLPGELFF.

The chain joins TRBV6-5 to TRBJ2-5; no definite D call. The germline CDR1 and CDR2 sequences are MNHEY and SVGAGI. The CDR3 runs to 13 residues. The germline V and J ends were trimmed by 6 bases and 0 bases, with 8 bases remaining between them. CDR3 residues: CASSRLNQETQYF. In DNA, the CDR3 is TGTGCCAGCAGCCGACTGAACCAAGAGACCCAGTACTTC.

This clonotype was seen many times. The chain combines TRBV20-1 with TRBJ2-1, with 10 bases identical to TRBD2. Trimming at V came to 3 bases and at J to 3 bases, leaving 2 bases not matched to a gene. This CDR3 is built from 14 residues. Germline loops: CDR1 DFQATT, CDR2 SNEGSKA (reference sequence). The CDR3 reads CSARGTSDYNEQFF. The CDR3 nucleotides are TGCAGTGCTAGGGGGACTAGCGACTACAATGAGCAGTTCTTC.

A note on this clonotype: A clone one base away is much larger, so this may be a read error. The V gene is TRBV7-2, the J gene TRBJ2-1, with D uncertain. Trimming removed 6 bases at V and 0 bases at J, with 12 bases between. The CDR3 sequence is 15 residues long. CDR1 is SGHTA, CDR2 FQGNSA, per germline. CDR3 nucleotide sequence: TGTGCCAGCAGGTTTAGCAGGAGCTCCTACAATGAGCAGTTCTTC. This encodes CASRFSRSSYNEQFF.

The chain links TRBV4-2 to TRBJ2-7, with 8 positions matching TRBD2. J gave up 6 bases and V 2 bases, and 3 bases lay outside the gene matches. The germline CDR1 and CDR2 sequences are LGHNA and YNFKEQ. The CDR3 is 13 amino acids. DNA for the CDR3: TGTGCCAGCAGCCAACTACTAGCGGCCGAGCAGTACTTC. Encoded protein: CASSQLLAAEQYF.

The rearrangement uses TRBV7-9 and TRBJ2-7; 10 bases line up with TRBD1. This CDR3 region has 18 residues. CDR1 is SEHNR and CDR2 is FQNEAQ in the germline V gene (reference sequence). V was pared by 1 base and J by 0 bases, with 9 bases of the junction left unmatched. CDR3 residues: CASSLGSIRTGGSYEQYF. In DNA, the CDR3 is TGTGCCAGCAGCTTAGGCTCAATCAGGACAGGGGGCTCCTACGAGCAGTACTTC.

This chain connects TRBV5-5 to TRBJ1-5, with D perhaps TRBD1 (5 bases). CDR3 size: 14 residues. Germline values: CDR1 SGHKS, CDR2 YYEKEE (reference sequence). The ends were cut back, 4 bases at V and 4 bases at J, with 12 bases in the middle. DNA for the CDR3: TGTGCCAGCAGCCAAGGGGCTCAGAATCAGCCCCAGCATTTT. As protein: CASSQGAQNQPQHF.

The chain combines TRBV28 with TRBJ1-5; maybe TRBD1 (5 bases). This CDR3 region has 14 residues. Trimming shortened V by 4 bases and J by 1 base, and 8 bases separated the two germline ends. Germline V gene lookup returns CDR1 MDHEN and CDR2 SYDVKM. CDR3 protein: CASSWDLSNQPQHF. CDR3 DNA sequence: TGTGCCAGCAGTTGGGACCTAAGCAATCAGCCCCAGCATTTT.

The V and J genes are TRBV20-1 and TRBJ2-3, with D uncertain. Germline V gene sequence: CDR1 DFQATT, CDR2 SNEGSKA (reference sequence). The length of the CDR3 is 15 residues. V shed 3 bases and J shed 0 bases, with 13 bases lying between them. The CDR3 nucleotides read TGCAGTGCTAGCCCCCGACTGCCTAGCACAGATACGCAGTATTTT. Its translation is CSASPRLPSTDTQYF.

The V and J genes are TRBV19 and TRBJ2-7; TRBD1 matches at 9 bases. The DNA end lines up better with TRBJ2-5; the J call may be wrong. The CDR3 runs to 14 residues. CDR1 LNHDA and CDR2 SQIVND come from the germline V gene (reference sequence). This CDR3 is CASSIGTGLETQYF. CDR3 nucleotides: TGTGCCAGTAGTATTGGGACAGGGTTGGAGACCCAGTACTTC.

The gene calls are TRBV6-5 and TRBJ1-5, with TRBD1 identical over 7 bases. The CDR3 is 15 amino acids. Per the germline V gene, CDR1 is MNHEY and CDR2 is SVGAGI. V trimming: 6 bases; J trimming: 7 bases; junction bases outside the gene matches: 12. For the CDR3, the DNA is TGTGCCAGCAGCCTCCCTGACAGGGTCGGGCAGCCCCAGCATTTT. Translating it yields CASSLPDRVGQPQHF.

This clonotype has just a few counts. The chain recombines TRBV20-1 with TRBJ1-5, with 8 bases fitting TRBD1. The CDR3 is made up of 14 amino acids. Germline V CDR1 and CDR2: DFQATT, SNEGSKA (reference sequence). V trimming: 2 bases; J trimming: 3 bases; junction bases outside the gene matches: 3. The DNA of the CDR3 is TGCAGTGCTAGAAGGGACAGGAACAATCAGCCCCAGCATTTT. This translates into CSARRDRNNQPQHF.

The chain is built from TRBV7-2 and TRBJ1-1; possible D gene TRBD1, 5 bases. V was cut by 0 bases and J by 2 bases, with 10 bases left in between. The CDR3 sequence is 15 residues long. Germline assignment: CDR1 SGHTA and CDR2 FQGNSA. This CDR3 reads CASSLADTVNTEAFF. DNA of the CDR3: TGTGCCAGCAGCTTAGCGGACACGGTTAACACTGAAGCTTTCTTT. The full variable domain, its missing parts supplied by reference TRBV7-2 and TRBJ1-1, is GAGVSQSPSNKVTEKGKDVELRCDPISGHTALYWYRQSLGQGLEFLIYFQGNSAPDKSGLPSDRFSAERTGGSVSTLTIQRTQQEDSAVYLCASSLADTVNTEAFFGQGTRLTVV.

This clonotype has a single count. A much larger clonotype is one base distant, so this may be a read error. The chain couples TRBV10-3 to TRBJ2-7; the D gene is possibly TRBD2 (5 bases). Trimming cost V 4 bases and J 1 base, with 14 bases left between them. CDR1 is ENHRY and CDR2 is SYGVKD in the germline V gene. The CDR3 is 15 residues long. CDR3 sequence (DNA): TGTGCCATCAGTGTAAGACGAGCGGAGTCCTACGAGCAGTACTTC. Translating it yields CAISVRRAESYEQYF.

The chain has TRBV20-1 and TRBJ2-1; 11 bases fit TRBD2. CDR1 and CDR2 (germline): DFQATT, SNEGSKA (reference sequence). Trimming took 3 bases from V and 2 from J; bases not matched to a gene: 3. The CDR3 runs 15 residues. CDR3 protein: CSARTSGATYNEQFF. DNA for the CDR3: TGCAGTGCTAGGACTAGCGGGGCCACCTACAATGAGCAGTTCTTC.

This clonotype was seen a handful of times. The genes are TRBV15 and TRBJ2-7, with a possible D match to TRBD1 (5 bases). There are 15 residues in the CDR3. Germline lookup yields CDR1 LNHNV and CDR2 YYDKDF (reference sequence). V was shortened by 0 bases and J by 2 bases, with 11 bases between the two germline ends. The DNA of the CDR3 is TGTGCCACCAGCAGAGATAGACAGCCTACCTACGAGCAGTACTTC. Translation gives CATSRDRQPTYEQYF.